One and the same sample provided the 28 T cell receptor beta chains below, sequenced in a study of blood T cell repertoires in COVID-19. Only in-frame clones appear in the TCRdb table, and some are missing; sequencing was by immunoSEQ multiplex PCR. In the table there are about 210,000 clones, about 87% of which are singletons. The sample was PBMCs or T cells enriched from blood (not recorded which). The receptors shown here come from a man aged 18 to 35 with acute COVID-19.

This clone was picked up a small number of times. V usage is TRBV24-1 and J usage is TRBJ2-1; 9 bases match TRBD2. Germline V gene data show CDR1 as KGHDR and CDR2 as SFDVKD. This CDR3 comprises 16 residues. Trimming at V came to 8 bases and at J to 2 bases, leaving 9 bases not matched to a gene. CDR3 sequence: CATTPGAGGPYNEQFF. The CDR3 bases are TGTGCCACCACGCCTGGGGCGGGAGGGCCCTACAATGAGCAGTTCTTC.

This sequence joins TRBV30 and TRBJ2-2; maybe TRBD1 (7 bases). V was shortened by 8 bases and J by 0 bases, with 19 bases between the two germline ends. The CDR3 is 16 amino acids. CDR1 and CDR2 from the germline V gene are GTSNPN and SVGIG (reference sequence). DNA for the CDR3: TGTGCCGGAGGGGTTAACAGGGGTCCGAACACCGGGGAGCTGTTTTTT. Amino acid sequence: CAGGVNRGPNTGELFF.

The chain employs TRBV6-2 or TRBV6-3 and TRBJ1-5; 7 bases are a match to TRBD1. Looked up from germline, CDR1 is MNHEY and CDR2 is SVGEGT. V shed 6 bases, J shed 4 bases, and the junction held 6 bases outside the gene matches. CDR3 length equals 14 residues. CDR3 sequence reads: CASSPGTANQPQHF. The CDR3 coding sequence is TGTGCCAGCAGCCCAGGGACAGCAAATCAGCCCCAGCATTTT.

This chain links TRBV9 with TRBJ1-1, with D possibly being TRBD1 (6 bases). Germline values: CDR1 SGDLS, CDR2 YYNGEE. This CDR3 comprises 16 residues. Trimming took off 2 bases at V and 1 base at J, with 15 bases between the two ends. CDR3 sequence: CASSVTDSKANTEAFF. CDR3 DNA sequence: TGTGCCAGCAGCGTTACGGACAGTAAGGCGAACACTGAAGCTTTCTTT.

This clone has only a few counts. CDR3 in DNA: TGTGCCAGCAGTTACTCGGGCAGTAACAATGAGCAGTTCTTC. Encoded protein: CASSYSGSNNEQFF. The chain couples TRBV6-5 to TRBJ2-1; no clear D. CDR3 length equals 14 residues. V was cut by 0 bases and J by 5 bases, with 8 bases left in between. The V gene's germline CDR1 is MNHEY and CDR2 SVGAGI.

This clone was counted a few times. J is TRBJ1-4 and V is TRBV28, with TRBD1 matching 8 bases. Germline V gene data show CDR1 as MDHEN and CDR2 as SYDVKM. The ends lost 5 bases at V and 6 bases at J; junction bases unmatched: 5. CDR3 length: 14 residues. The DNA for the CDR3 is TGTGCCAGCAGTCTTCAGGGGGCAGATGAAAAACTGTTTTTT. This sequence encodes CASSLQGADEKLFF.

The genes are TRBV28 and TRBJ1-4, with 10 bases that match TRBD1. J lost 7 bases, V lost 5 bases, and 4 bases had no gene match. This CDR3 has 14 amino acids. Looked up from germline, CDR1 is MDHEN and CDR2 is SYDVKM. CDR3 region: CASSPTGGIEKLFF. The CDR3 DNA follows: TGTGCCAGCAGTCCGACAGGGGGCATTGAAAAACTGTTTTTT.

The gene calls are TRBV4-3 and TRBJ2-1, with 11 positions matching TRBD2. Germline V gene lookup returns CDR1 LGHNA and CDR2 YSLEER. Germline trimming cut 0 bases from V and 9 bases from J; bases unmatched to any gene: 7. This CDR3 is built from 16 residues. In nucleotides, the CDR3 is TGCGCCAGCAGCCAAGATCGACTAGCGGGATCCCCTGAGCAGTTCTTC. This gives the protein CASSQDRLAGSPEQFF.

In this sample, this clone turned up once. Other DNA sequences in this sample translate to the same CDR3. V gene TRBV6-5 combines with J gene TRBJ2-7; no reliable D call. Between the trimmed V and J ends, which lost 7 bases and 3 bases, there was a span of 7 bases. The CDR3 contains 11 residues. Germline V CDR1 and CDR2: MNHEY, SVGAGI. CDR3 loop: CASTLYYEQYF. As DNA, the CDR3 is TGTGCCAGCACCCTCTACTACGAGCAGTACTTC.

This clone was recorded once. The chain links TRBV11-3 to TRBJ2-1; TRBD2 is a possible D gene (7 bases). The V end was cut by 6 bases, the J end by 6 bases, with 24 bases between. Germline V gives CDR1 SGHNT, CDR2 YENEEA. The CDR3 runs 17 residues. The CDR3 DNA reads as TGTGCCAGCAGTTCTAGGGAGGGGGGAAGAGAGGGCAATGAGCAGTTCTTC. Its translation: CASSSREGGREGNEQFF.

The rearrangement uses TRBV7-2 and TRBJ2-7; 12 nucleotides align to TRBD2. Germline CDR1 SGHTA, CDR2 FQGNSA. CDR3 length: 16 amino acids. The V segment lost 3 bases and the J segment 0 bases; nucleotides outside the gene matches: 3. CDR3 bases: TGTGCCAGCAGCTTCCTAGCGGGAGGGGGCTCCTACGAGCAGTACTTC. Its translation is CASSFLAGGGSYEQYF.

Remarks on this clone: A junction boundary mismatches the germline segment, possibly from a read error. The V call is TRBV18, the J call TRBJ1-1, with D possibly matching TRBD1 (6 bases). In germline, CDR1 is KGHSH, CDR2 LQKENI. This CDR3 is built from 15 residues. This CDR3 reads CVSSSEGGSRTEAFF. CDR3 sequence (DNA): TGTGTCAGCTCGTCAGAGGGGGGGTCTAGGACTGAAGCTTTCTTT. Full variable domain (outside the CDR3, taken from reference TRBV18 and TRBJ1-1): NAGVMQNPRHLVRRRGQEARLRCSPMKGHSHVYWYRQLPEEGLKFMVYLQKENIIDESGMPKERFSAEFPKEGPSILRIQQVVRGDSAAYFCVSSSEGGSRTEAFFGQGTRLTVV.

This clone has a single count. The chain combines TRBV4-1 with TRBJ2-3; maybe TRBD2 (5 bases). Between the trimmed V and J ends, which lost 0 bases and 2 bases, there was a span of 12 bases. The CDR3 consists of 16 residues. The germline gives CDR1 MGHRA, CDR2 YSYEKL. CDR3 region: CASSQEAGQATDTQYF. The CDR3 coding sequence is TGCGCCAGCAGCCAAGAGGCGGGCCAGGCCACAGATACGCAGTATTTT.

The V call is TRBV13, the J call TRBJ1-2; D not resolved. Germline V gene sequence: CDR1 PRHDT, CDR2 FYEKMQ (reference sequence). Trimming shortened V by 5 bases and J by 7 bases, and 11 bases separated the two germline ends. CDR3 length: 12 residues. The CDR3 loop reads CASSLAAVGYTF. Written as DNA, the CDR3 is TGTGCCAGCAGCCTCGCGGCGGTTGGCTACACCTTC.

The CDR3 sequence is CASSQEGTPGAGYTF. The CDR3, as DNA: TGTGCCAGCAGCCAAGAGGGGACCCCAGGGGCAGGCTACACCTTC. The chain combines TRBV4-2 with TRBJ1-2; TRBD1 might be the D (6 bases). Germline CDR1 is LGHNA and CDR2 is YNFKEQ. There are 15 residues in the CDR3. V lost 0 bases and J 8 bases, leaving 16 bases between the germline ends.

The chain carries TRBV6-2 or TRBV6-3 and TRBJ2-5; the D gene is possibly TRBD1 (5 bases). Germline CDR1 reads MNHEY; CDR2 reads SVGEGT. The CDR3 length is 13 residues. The V end was cut by 5 bases, the J end by 2 bases, with 9 bases between. CDR3 sequence reads: CASSPTVQETQYF. CDR3 DNA: TGTGCCAGCAGTCCGACAGTGCAAGAGACCCAGTACTTC.

V is TRBV28 and J is TRBJ2-5; D is possibly TRBD2 (5 bases). Trimming shortened V by 7 bases and J by 5 bases, and 20 bases separated the two germline ends. The CDR3 runs 15 residues. Germline lookup yields CDR1 MDHEN and CDR2 SYDVKM. The CDR3 DNA reads as TGTGCCAGCAAGGTCCTAGCAGGTCCTATGGAGACCCAGTACTTC. Translating gives CASKVLAGPMETQYF.

The chain couples TRBV3-1 (or the pseudogene TRBV3-2) to TRBJ2-7; 11 bases align to TRBD2. Germline V gene lookup returns CDR1 LGHDT and CDR2 YNNKEL (reference sequence). The length of the CDR3 is 15 residues. J gave up 7 bases and V 5 bases, and 10 bases lay outside the gene matches. For the CDR3, the DNA is TGTGCCAGCAGCTACACTAGCGGGAGTTCAGATGAGCAGTACTTC. Protein: CASSYTSGSSDEQYF.

The rearrangement links TRBV6-5 to TRBJ1-1; 7 bases match TRBD1. Germline trimming cut 4 bases from V and 5 bases from J; bases unmatched to any gene: 4. In germline, CDR1 is MNHEY, CDR2 SVGAGI. This CDR3 is 13 amino acids long. The CDR3: CASSSIRGTEAFF. CDR3 DNA sequence: TGTGCCAGCAGTTCTATCAGGGGGACTGAAGCTTTCTTT.

The chain links TRBV4-3 to TRBJ2-7; TRBD1 agrees at 8 bases. The germline V gene encodes CDR1 LGHNA and CDR2 YSLEER. The V segment lost 1 base and the J segment 5 bases; nucleotides outside the gene matches: 10. This CDR3 region has 16 residues. The CDR3 DNA is TGCGCCAGCAGCCAAGGAGACAGGGGAATAGCTGACGAGCAGTACTTC. This encodes CASSQGDRGIADEQYF.

The V call is TRBV5-4, the J call TRBJ1-6; 8 nucleotides match TRBD1. The trim removed 0 bases at V and 2 bases at J, leaving 7 bases unmatched. Germline V gene data show CDR1 as SGHNT and CDR2 as YYREEE (reference sequence). This CDR3 region has 18 residues. The CDR3 is CASSLDRGQETYNSPLHF. The CDR3 DNA reads TGTGCCAGCAGCTTGGATAGGGGACAGGAGACCTATAATTCACCCCTCCACTTT.

This chain joins TRBV2 and TRBJ1-2; 7 bases map to TRBD1. This CDR3 is built from 15 residues. CDR1 is SNHLY, CDR2 FYNNEI, per germline. Unmatched junction bases numbered 8, after V lost 7 bases and J lost 0 bases. The DNA of the CDR3 is TGTGCCAGCAACCTGGACAGGATCTCTAACTATGGCTACACCTTC. Amino acid sequence: CASNLDRISNYGYTF.

The J gene is TRBJ1-1, the V gene TRBV7-8, with a tentative D call TRBD1 (6 bases). This CDR3 comprises 15 residues. The germline gives CDR1 SGHVS, CDR2 FQNEAQ. The V and J ends lost 1 base and 0 bases respectively, with 9 bases between them. The CDR3 nucleotides read TGTGCCAGCAGCTTAGGGGGGGGCATGAACACTGAAGCTTTCTTT. The encoded protein is CASSLGGGMNTEAFF.

The V and J genes are TRBV7-9 and TRBJ2-1; 9 bases fit TRBD1. CDR1 and CDR2 from the germline V gene are SEHNR and FQNEAQ (reference sequence). The length of the CDR3 is 15 residues. V shed 1 base and J 6 bases; nucleotides not matched to a gene: 4. The CDR3 loop reads CASSLGQGELNEQFF. DNA for the CDR3: TGTGCCAGCAGCTTAGGACAGGGGGAGCTCAATGAGCAGTTCTTC.

The rearrangement uses TRBV25-1 and TRBJ2-1; 10 positions agree with TRBD2. The germline V gene encodes CDR1 MGHDK and CDR2 SYGVNS. CDR3 length: 14 residues. The junction had 7 bases not matched to a gene; V was cut back by 6 bases and J by 8 bases. The CDR3 sequence is CASRVAGGIDEQFF. The CDR3 coding sequence is TGTGCCAGCAGAGTAGCGGGAGGAATCGATGAGCAGTTCTTC.

The CDR3 loop is CASSHGQGRGYTF. As DNA, the CDR3 is TGTGCCAGCAGCCACGGACAGGGGAGAGGTTACACCTTC. The rearrangement links TRBV12-3 or TRBV12-4 to TRBJ1-2; TRBD1 agrees at 9 bases. This CDR3 region has 13 residues. The J segment lost 11 bases and the V segment lost 6 bases, leaving 10 bases of the junction unmatched.

The chain employs TRBV24-1 and TRBJ1-2; 9 bases agree with TRBD1. Germline-derived CDR1 and CDR2 are KGHDR and SFDVKD. After removal of 2 bases from V and 4 bases from J, the junction contained 7 bases not matched to a gene. This CDR3 contains 16 residues. CDR3 sequence (DNA): TGTGCCACCAGTGATTCCGGGACAGGGATGAGCTATGGCTACACCTTC. It is translated as CATSDSGTGMSYGYTF.

The DNA for the CDR3 is TGTGCCTGGAGTGTACGCGGTTCCTCCTACGAGCAGTACTTC. Translated, it gives CAWSVRGSSYEQYF. The chain is built from TRBV30 and TRBJ2-7; D unresolved. The CDR3 is made up of 14 amino acids. Germline V gene lookup returns CDR1 GTSNPN and CDR2 SVGIG (reference sequence). Trimming stripped 0 bases from V and 0 bases from J, with 9 bases between.